Listed here is a single T cell receptor (beta chain). The source of the sample is a study of cytotoxic CD8 clonotypes in ibrutinib-treated CLL. Sequenced by immunoSEQ multiplex PCR; TCRdb stores in-frame clones only, minus some. The top ten hold around 5.3% of the sample, which has 250,000 to 350,000 clones, around 69% seen once. Germline V gene data show CDR1 as SGHNT and CDR2 as YYREEE (reference sequence). This CDR3 comprises 13 residues. Losses at the gene ends were 5 bases for V and 5 bases for J; bases not matched to a gene: 6. The sample here was PBMCs, taken at disease progression, from a patient treated with ibrutinib. The V and J genes are TRBV5-4 and TRBJ2-5; 7 nucleotides align to TRBD1. This receptor was taken from a human donor with chronic lymphocytic leukemia. CDR3 region: CASRLKGAETQYF. CDR3 bases: TGTGCCAGCAGATTGAAGGGGGCCGAGACCCAGTACTTC.